Below are 19 T cell receptor beta chains sequenced from a single sample in a study of a mutant IDH1 vaccine in newly diagnosed glioma. Using immunoSEQ multiplex PCR, the repertoire was profiled, and TCRdb retains in-frame clones only, with some absent. The sample shows under 150,000 clones, 80% of them seen only once. No antigen has been identified for these receptors. Noted time point: week 11, during vaccination. One vaccine dose held 300 ug of mutant IDH1 20-mer peptide and came with topical imiquimod. The material sequenced was PBMCs, taken from a glioma patient whose treatment included an IDH1 peptide vaccine. The source is a man in his forties with glioma.

V gene TRBV11-3 combines with J gene TRBJ2-5; no definite D call. Germline V lookup: CDR1 SGHNT, CDR2 YENEEA. The CDR3 contains 15 residues. V was cut by 3 bases and J by 5 bases, with 16 bases left in between. CDR3 amino acids: CASSLGGSSQETQYF. The CDR3 DNA reads as TGTGCCAGCAGCTTGGGTGGTAGCTCCCAGGAGACCCAGTACTTC.

This chain connects TRBV7-6 to TRBJ1-2, with TRBD1 matching over 9 bases. V lost 3 bases, J lost 8 bases, and 4 bases stayed unmatched. The CDR3 covers 13 residues. The V gene's germline CDR1 is SGHVS and CDR2 FNYEAQ. The DNA of the CDR3 is TGTGCCAGCAGCTTCGGGACAGGGATCGGCTACACCTTC. Protein: CASSFGTGIGYTF.

This chain links TRBV4-2 with TRBJ1-6; no clear D. The V end lost 5 bases, the J end lost 0 bases, and 17 bases lay between the germline ends. This CDR3 region has 18 residues. Germline CDR1 is LGHNA and CDR2 is YNFKEQ. CDR3 residues: CASSGPGGLSSYNSPLHF. The CDR3 DNA is TGTGCCAGCAGCGGTCCGGGCGGTCTAAGCTCCTATAATTCACCCCTCCACTTT.

The V gene is TRBV4-1, the J gene TRBJ2-7; 12 nucleotides match TRBD1. The CDR3 extends over 16 amino acids. V lost 5 bases and J lost 7; bases outside the gene matches: 12. The germline V gene encodes CDR1 MGHRA and CDR2 YSYEKL. The CDR3 sequence: CASSNQAGQGAGEQYF. CDR3 coding DNA: TGCGCCAGCAGCAACCAGGCGGGACAGGGGGCTGGTGAGCAGTACTTC.

The chain links TRBV6-1 to TRBJ1-1, with 9 bases fitting TRBD1. With V trimmed by 4 bases and J by 3 bases, 6 bases remained unmatched. The V gene's germline CDR1 is MNHNS and CDR2 SASEGT. CDR3 length equals 15 residues. CDR3 protein: CASSAQQGAHTEAFF. The CDR3 DNA is TGTGCCAGCAGTGCTCAACAGGGGGCGCACACTGAAGCTTTCTTT.

V gene TRBV4-1 combines with J gene TRBJ1-3; D ambiguous. The CDR3 has 15 residues. The germline V gene encodes CDR1 MGHRA and CDR2 YSYEKL. Trimming removed 2 bases at V and 1 base at J, with 9 bases between. In nucleotides, the CDR3 is TGCGCCAGCAGCCAACCCATTGGGTCTGGAAACACCATATATTTT. Amino acids: CASSQPIGSGNTIYF.

The rearrangement links TRBV15 to TRBJ2-7; D possibly corresponds to TRBD1 (6 bases). V was trimmed by 1 base and J by 0 bases, leaving 13 bases between them. The CDR3 has 16 amino acids. Germline-derived CDR1 and CDR2 are LNHNV and YYDKDF (reference sequence). The CDR3 nucleotides read TGTGCCACCAGCAGAGGTTTAGGGGGATCCTCCTACGAGCAGTACTTC. It specifies CATSRGLGGSSYEQYF.

The chain recombines TRBV10-3 with TRBJ2-7, with D perhaps matching TRBD1 or TRBD2 (5 bases each). The germline V and J ends were trimmed by 0 bases and 6 bases, with 12 bases remaining between them. The germline CDR1 and CDR2 sequences are ENHRY and SYGVKD. This CDR3 comprises 14 residues. The CDR3 sequence: CAISESGRAGEQYF. DNA of the CDR3: TGTGCCATCAGTGAGTCAGGCAGGGCGGGCGAGCAGTACTTC.

The chain combines TRBV7-8 with TRBJ2-7; D is unclear. V was pared by 5 bases and J by 3 bases, with 5 bases between. CDR1 SGHVS and CDR2 FQNEAQ come from the germline V gene. This CDR3 has 11 residues. The CDR3 DNA reads TGTGCCAGCAGCCCTAACTACGAGCAGTACTTC. Amino acids: CASSPNYEQYF.

This chain connects TRBV29-1 to TRBJ1-2; D remains ambiguous. CDR1 and CDR2 from the germline V gene are SQVTM and ANQGSEA. V shed 3 bases and J shed 4 bases, with 12 bases lying between them. The CDR3 runs to 13 residues. The CDR3 nucleotides are TGCAGCGTTGACCTCTCCGGGTCCTATGGCTACACCTTC. Its translation: CSVDLSGSYGYTF.

The chain joins TRBV6-6 to TRBJ2-4, with 8 positions matching TRBD1. Germline V CDR1 and CDR2: MNHNY, SVGAGI (reference sequence). With V trimmed by 2 bases and J by 8 bases, 8 bases remained unmatched. This CDR3 has 15 amino acids. For the CDR3, the DNA is TGTGCCAGCAGTTACGGACAGGGTATCAGGGACATTCAGTACTTC. The encoded protein is CASSYGQGIRDIQYF.

The chain has TRBV10-1 and TRBJ2-1; tentative D call: TRBD2 (6 bases). CDR3 size: 16 residues. In germline, CDR1 is WNHNN, CDR2 SYGVQD (reference sequence). With 0 bases removed from V and 4 bases from J, the gap between germline ends came to 13 bases. The CDR3 sequence: CASSESLSGEYNEQFF. CDR3 sequence (DNA): TGCGCCAGCAGTGAGTCGTTGTCGGGGGAGTACAATGAGCAGTTCTTC.

The J gene is TRBJ2-3, the V gene TRBV2; D gene uncertain. This CDR3 has 12 residues. The V and J ends lost 4 bases and 6 bases respectively, with 8 bases between them. Germline loops: CDR1 SNHLY, CDR2 FYNNEI. The DNA for the CDR3 is TGTGCCAGCAGTGCAATTAGCGATACGCAGTATTTT. Translated, it gives CASSAISDTQYF.

This clone was counted between two and nine times. The rearrangement joins TRBV10-3 to TRBJ1-5; D may be TRBD1 (5 bases). The V end was cut by 6 bases, the J end by 0 bases, with 9 bases between. This CDR3 contains 14 residues. The germline CDR1 and CDR2 sequences are ENHRY and SYGVKD. The CDR3 DNA reads as TGTGCCATCAGGGAGGACATTAGCAATCAGCCCCAGCATTTT. Encoded protein: CAIREDISNQPQHF.

The chain has TRBV7-9 and TRBJ1-2; D remains unclear. Germline-derived CDR1 and CDR2 are SEHNR and FQNEAQ (reference sequence). V was trimmed by 0 bases and J by 4 bases, leaving 12 bases between them. This CDR3 spans 15 amino acids. The CDR3 protein is CASSLAAPFFYGYTF. For the CDR3, the DNA is TGTGCCAGCAGCTTAGCGGCCCCCTTTTTCTATGGCTACACCTTC.

This clone was seen only a few times. The gene calls are TRBV5-6 and TRBJ1-2, with a possible D match to TRBD1 (5 bases). Between the trimmed V and J ends, which lost 4 bases and 7 bases, there was a span of 17 bases. There are 14 residues in the CDR3. Germline CDR1 is SGHDT and CDR2 is YYEEEE. CDR3: CASSTTQGLPGYTF. CDR3 in DNA: TGTGCCAGCAGCACCACCCAGGGTTTGCCTGGCTACACCTTC.

The V gene is TRBV7-9, the J gene TRBJ2-3; D gene unclear. From germline, CDR1 is SEHNR and CDR2 FQNEAQ (reference sequence). The V end was cut by 1 base, the J end by 6 bases, with 11 bases between. CDR3 length: 14 residues. The CDR3 loop is CASSLGGVGDTQYF. DNA of the CDR3: TGTGCCAGCAGCTTAGGTGGGGTGGGGGATACGCAGTATTTT. Looking up the rest from reference TRBV7-9 and TRBJ2-3 gives the full variable domain: DTGVSQNPRHKITKRGQNVTFRCDPISEHNRLYWYRQTLGQGPEFLTYFQNEAQLEKSRLLSDRFSAERPKGSFSTLEIQRTEQGDSAMYLCASSLGGVGDTQYFGPGTRLTVL.

The chain combines TRBV5-1 with TRBJ2-5; 7 nucleotides align to TRBD1. The CDR3 is made up of 15 amino acids. Germline lookup yields CDR1 SGHRS and CDR2 YFSETQ. Trimming cost V 4 bases and J 5 bases; bases outside gene matches: 11. The CDR3: CASSRSGTAEETQYF. The CDR3 DNA reads as TGCGCCAGCAGCAGATCCGGGACAGCTGAGGAGACCCAGTACTTC. Full variable domain (rest looked up from reference TRBV5-1 and TRBJ2-5): KAGVTQTPRYLIKTRGQQVTLSCSPISGHRSVSWYQQTPGQGLQFLFEYFSETQRNKGNFPGRFSGRQFSNSRSEMNVSTLELGDSALYLCASSRSGTAEETQYFGPGTRLLVL.

This chain joins TRBV19 and TRBJ2-7; perhaps TRBD1 as D (5 bases). CDR1 is LNHDA and CDR2 is SQIVND in the germline V gene (reference sequence). The CDR3 totals 13 residues. V was shortened by 3 bases and J by 3 bases, with 9 bases between the two germline ends. CDR3 residues: CASSMAGNYEQYF. The CDR3 coding sequence is TGTGCCAGTAGTATGGCAGGGAACTACGAGCAGTACTTC.